This T cell receptor beta chain derives from a study of technical replicates of blood from a few donors. Data came from immunoSEQ multiplex PCR; TCRdb stores just in-frame clones and leaves some out. The data show roughly 67,000 clones, more than 95% seen once. The V segment lost 5 bases and the J segment 5 bases; nucleotides outside the gene matches: 7. CDR1 is GTSNPN and CDR2 is SVGIG in the germline V gene (reference sequence). The CDR3 runs 14 residues. The sequencing sample was made of T cells isolated from PBMCs. This TCR derives from a human donor in good health. V gene TRBV30 combines with J gene TRBJ1-1, with 11 bases identical to TRBD1. CDR3 amino acids: CAWGRTGGRTEAFF. DNA of the CDR3: TGTGCCTGGGGCCGGACAGGGGGCCGGACTGAAGCTTTCTTT.